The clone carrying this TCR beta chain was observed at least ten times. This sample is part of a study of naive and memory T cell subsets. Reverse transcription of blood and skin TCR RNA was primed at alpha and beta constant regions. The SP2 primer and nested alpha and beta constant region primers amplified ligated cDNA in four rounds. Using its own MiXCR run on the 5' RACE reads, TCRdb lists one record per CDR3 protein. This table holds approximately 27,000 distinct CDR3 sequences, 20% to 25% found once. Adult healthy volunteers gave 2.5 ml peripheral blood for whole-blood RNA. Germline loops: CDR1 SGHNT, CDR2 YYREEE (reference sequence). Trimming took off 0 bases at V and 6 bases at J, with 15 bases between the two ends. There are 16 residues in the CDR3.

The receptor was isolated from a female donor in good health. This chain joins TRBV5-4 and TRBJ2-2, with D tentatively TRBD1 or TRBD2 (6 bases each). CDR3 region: CASSLGGTSEPGELFF. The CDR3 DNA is TGTGCCAGCAGCTTGGGCGGGACATCGGAACCCGGGGAGCTGTTTTTT.